This TCR beta chain was identified during a study of blood T cell repertoires in COVID-19. This clone was counted a few times. Authors' methods: Estimates of nucleated cell counts were drawn from the amplification of reference gene primers. Data came from immunoSEQ multiplex PCR; TCRdb stores just in-frame clones and leaves some out. From that table come the V and J calls and clone size; the DNA was used to work out D and trimming. The repertoire has 300,000 to 350,000 clones, around 87% of them found once; the top ten carry 6% to 7%. With 7 bases clipped from V and 8 bases from J, the junction kept 5 bases outside the gene matches. This CDR3 comprises 13 residues. The germline V gene encodes CDR1 LGHNT and CDR2 FRNRAP.

The TCR was taken from a woman between 45 and 65 years old with COVID-19, enrolled during active disease. The sequenced material came from peripheral blood. This chain uses TRBV12-5 with TRBJ2-2; 9 bases line up with TRBD1. The CDR3 coding sequence is TGTGCTAGTGCTCGACAGGGGGAAGGGGAGCTGTTTTTT. Translating it yields CASARQGEGELFF.